The next 2 T cell receptor beta chains were all read from a single sample in a study of OX40 agonist ivuxolimab in advanced cancers. The library was made by the immunoSEQ multiplex PCR assay. TCRdb stores this immuneACCESS table with in-frame sequences only. Part of the clones is absent; in the studies checked, under half of the shortfall reflects unresolved V genes, and no reason is known for the rest. This sample holds about 84,000 clones; roughly 89% were observed only once. The leading ten clones occupy around 0.19% of the sample. The sequencing used CD4+ or CD8+ T cells sorted from blood, collected in a trial of the OX40 agonist ivuxolimab. The receptor set was obtained from an adult with an advanced solid tumor such as melanoma, head and neck, liver or kidney cancer.

This chain joins TRBV29-1 and TRBJ2-7; 7 bases are shared with TRBD2. Germline CDR1 is SQVTM and CDR2 is ANQGSEA. Trimming took 4 bases from V and 6 from J; bases not matched to a gene: 9. This CDR3 region has 13 residues. CDR3 region: CSVGGEGTGEQYV. CDR3 in DNA: TGCAGCGTTGGGGGGGAGGGTACCGGCGAGCAGTACGTC.

The gene calls are TRBV6-5 and TRBJ2-3; 7 positions agree with TRBD1. The germline gives CDR1 MNHEY, CDR2 SVGAGI. This CDR3 is 15 amino acids long. Unmatched junction bases numbered 6, after V lost 2 bases and J lost 4 bases. CDR3 residues: CASSYKGGRADTQYF. The CDR3 coding sequence is TGTGCCAGCAGTTACAAAGGGGGCAGGGCAGATACGCAGTATTTT.